Detailed here is one TCR beta chain. Its antigen is still unknown. This CDR3 comprises 15 residues. Trimming removed 3 bases from V and 7 bases from J; junction bases left unmatched: 12. Germline V gene sequence: CDR1 SGDLS, CDR2 YYNGEE. Profiling relied on immunoSEQ multiplex PCR, and the TCRdb table lists in-frame clones only, not all of them. The repertoire has more than 400,000 clones, around 92% of them found once; the top ten carry less than 2%. The sample is drawn from a study of Ad26.COV2.S vaccination and SARS-CoV-2 variants. The treatment denotes: over 15 received Ad26.COV2.S at low or high dose, single or two shots; roughly five received placebo; per-sample allocation not given. Samples analyzed were those drawn on day 63 after the first vaccine or placebo injection. Regarding the study as a whole: Reportedly, after vaccination the spike-specific CD8+ and CD4+ T cell responses displayed substantial breadth.

The origin of this receptor is a person between 18 and 60 years old who received the Ad26.COV2.S COVID-19 vaccine or a placebo. This sequence joins TRBV9 and TRBJ2-7, with 8 bases fitting TRBD1. This material consisted of peripheral blood, taken in a trial of Ad26.COV2.S vaccine versus placebo. The CDR3 DNA reads TGTGCCAGCAGCGATGGGGACAGGAGGGACTCGGAGCAGTACTTC. This translates into CASSDGDRRDSEQYF.